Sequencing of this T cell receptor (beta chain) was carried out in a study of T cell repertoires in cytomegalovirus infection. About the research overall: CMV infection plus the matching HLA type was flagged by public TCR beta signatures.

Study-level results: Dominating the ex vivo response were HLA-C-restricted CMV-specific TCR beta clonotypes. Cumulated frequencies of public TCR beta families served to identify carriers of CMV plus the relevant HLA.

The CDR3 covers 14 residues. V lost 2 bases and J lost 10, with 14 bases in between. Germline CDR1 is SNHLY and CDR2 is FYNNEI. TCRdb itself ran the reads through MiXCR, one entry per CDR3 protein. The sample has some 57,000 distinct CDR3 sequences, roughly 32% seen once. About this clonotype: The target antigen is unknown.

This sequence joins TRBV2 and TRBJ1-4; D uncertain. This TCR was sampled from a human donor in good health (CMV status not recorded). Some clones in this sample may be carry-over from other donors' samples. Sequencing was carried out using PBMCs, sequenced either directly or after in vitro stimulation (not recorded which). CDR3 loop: CASSEIDGLGKLFF. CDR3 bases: TGTGCCAGCAGTGAAATTGATGGGTTAGGAAAACTGTTTTTT.